These 5 T cell receptor beta chains share one sample of origin, sequenced in a study of Graves' ophthalmopathy and Graves' hyperthyroidism. RNA transcripts were the template, and TCR beta CDR3 regions were amplified from them. Amplification began with first-round RT-PCR using HTBI primers, then second-round multiplex PCR was performed. TCRdb re-called the multiplex PCR reads with MiXCR, one entry per CDR3 protein. The data hold 740,000 or so distinct CDR3 sequences, with roughly 41% observed a single time. Sequences were obtained from peripheral blood. The receptors stem from an adult man with Graves' ophthalmopathy.

V usage is TRBV19 and J usage is TRBJ1-1; 9 positions match TRBD1. Germline values: CDR1 LNHDA, CDR2 SQIVND (reference sequence). The trim removed 1 base at V and 2 bases at J, leaving 5 bases unmatched. The CDR3 spans 16 residues. The CDR3 DNA sequence: TGTGCCAGTAGTATAGGCGGGACAGGGCGAAACACTGAAGCTTTCTTT. It codes for CASSIGGTGRNTEAFF.

This clonotype was seen repeatedly, ten times or more. J is TRBJ2-7 and V is TRBV2; D not resolved. Trimming cost V 1 base and J 3 bases, with 7 bases left between them. In germline, CDR1 is SNHLY, CDR2 FYNNEI. The CDR3 totals 13 residues. CDR3 DNA sequence: TGTGCCAGCAGTGAAGACGGATACTACGAGCAGTACTTC. Residues: CASSEDGYYEQYF.

This chain uses TRBV5-4 with TRBJ2-5, with a weak D call TRBD2 (7 bases). Germline-derived CDR1 and CDR2 are SGHNT and YYREEE (reference sequence). The CDR3 has 13 residues. Trimming pared 4 bases from V and 5 bases from J, leaving 12 bases between. CDR3 nucleotide sequence: TGTGCCAGCAGCACAGGGACTAAGGAGACCCAGTACTTC. Residues: CASSTGTKETQYF.

Regarding this clonotype: This could be a read error, since a much larger clone is one nucleotide away. V and J are TRBV7-2 and TRBJ2-5; D not resolved. CDR1 and CDR2 (germline): SGHTA, FQGNSA. The CDR3 runs to 13 residues. V was pared by 5 bases and J by 2 bases, with 9 bases between. Here the CDR3 reads CASSRHAQETQYF. CDR3 bases: TGTGCCAGCAGCCGACACGCGCAAGAGACCCAGTACTTC.

This clonotype was observed once. A much larger clone is a single base away; this may be a read error. The chain is built from TRBV25-1 and TRBJ2-7, with D perhaps matching TRBD2 (6 bases). CDR3 length: 16 amino acids. CDR1 is MGHDK, CDR2 SYGVNS, per germline. The CDR3 DNA is TGTGCCAGCAGCTTCCATGGGGGAGGAGGAGTTTACGAGCAGTGCTTC. This sequence encodes CASSFHGGGGVYEQCF.